Below, 3 T cell receptor beta chains from the same sample are listed, as sequenced in a study of blood T cell repertoires in COVID-19. The data were produced by immunoSEQ multiplex PCR, yet TCRdb's version contains in-frame clones alone and is incomplete. The sample contains around 42,000 clones, approximately 80% of which appear only once. Sequencing input: peripheral blood. The source of these receptors is a woman aged 60-75 years with acute or convalescent COVID-19.

In nucleotides, the CDR3 is TGTGCCAGCAGCCAAGATAGGGGCCCCTCATCCTACAATGAGCAGTTCTTC. This codes for CASSQDRGPSSYNEQFF. The chain uses TRBV4-2 and TRBJ2-1, with D perhaps TRBD1 (5 bases). V was clipped by 0 bases and J by 1 base, with 13 bases between them. Per the germline V gene, CDR1 is LGHNA and CDR2 is YNFKEQ. This CDR3 region has 17 residues.

This sequence joins TRBV5-4 and TRBJ2-1; D ambiguous. The germline CDR1 and CDR2 sequences are SGHNT and YYREEE (reference sequence). The CDR3 spans 13 residues. V was pared by 0 bases and J by 4 bases, with 5 bases between. The CDR3 coding sequence is TGTGCCAGCAGCTTGGTAGAGTACAATGAGCAGTTCTTC. Translation: CASSLVEYNEQFF.

As regards this clone: The same CDR3 arises from other DNA sequences in this sample as well. The chain uses TRBV5-1 and TRBJ2-3, with D perhaps TRBD1 (5 bases). The germline gives CDR1 SGHRS, CDR2 YFSETQ. The CDR3 consists of 14 residues. V shed 5 bases and J shed 0 bases, with 10 bases lying between them. DNA for the CDR3: TGCGCCAGCAGACGACAGACGAGCACAGATACGCAGTATTTT. Translating it yields CASRRQTSTDTQYF.